This TCR beta chain emerged from a study of identical twins. Broader study findings: Modeled out-of-frame TCR alpha sharing in monozygotic twins fell below observed levels.

TCRdb passed the 5' RACE reads through MiXCR, listing each CDR3 protein once. Of just over 500,000 distinct CDR3 sequences detected, roughly a fifth appear once; the ten largest clones hold roughly 0.91%. On this clonotype: The antigen remains unidentified.

CDR1 is SGHDT and CDR2 is YYEEEE in the germline V gene. Trimming cost V 4 bases and J 3 bases, with 12 bases left between them. This CDR3 contains 14 residues. Another study also made use of these data, one on T cells expressing NK-cell markers. In that study: Among the eight sequenced donors, seven tested HCMV-seropositive and one tested seronegative. Several experiments added an anti-gamma-delta TCR antibody to sort only alpha-beta TCR T cells. As a fraction of CD8+ T cells, dominant NKG2C+ clonotypes reached about 1.0-7.5% in six donors.

Sequenced sample: CD4+ T cells sorted from blood. This receptor was identified in a woman aged 18 to 35 in good health. This chain joins TRBV5-6 and TRBJ2-3, with D possibly TRBD1 on 6 matching bases. CDR3 in DNA: TGTGCCAGCAGCATTAGGACAGTAACAGATACGCAGTATTTT. The encoded protein is CASSIRTVTDTQYF. The full variable domain, in which reference TRBV5-6 and TRBJ2-3 provide the parts outside the CDR3, is DAGVTQSPTHLIKTRGQQVTLRCSPKSGHDTVSWYQQALGQGPQFIFQYYEEEERQRGNFPDRFSGHQFPNYSSELNVNALLLGDSALYLCASSIRTVTDTQYFGPGTRLTVL.